Detailed here is one T cell receptor (beta chain). Following RNA extraction, reverse transcription yielded cDNA that acted as the sequencing template. Generated by immunoSEQ multiplex PCR, the TCRdb table keeps only in-frame clones and is missing some. Found here are about 150,000 clones, roughly 62% of them singletons; the top ten hold roughly 6.7%. The data derive from a study of CD8+ T cells in alopecia areata. This CDR3 has 15 amino acids. The V gene's germline CDR1 is SQVTM and CDR2 ANQGSEA. Trimming took 8 bases from V and 0 from J, leaving 16 bases between them. This TCR was recovered from a human donor with alopecia areata. This specimen was CD4+ T cells sorted from blood, taken at week 0. The chain carries TRBV29-1 and TRBJ2-2; maybe TRBD1 (6 bases). The CDR3: CSTLDSSSNTGELFF. CDR3 nucleotide sequence: TGCAGCACCCTGGACAGTTCCTCGAACACCGGGGAGCTGTTTTTT.